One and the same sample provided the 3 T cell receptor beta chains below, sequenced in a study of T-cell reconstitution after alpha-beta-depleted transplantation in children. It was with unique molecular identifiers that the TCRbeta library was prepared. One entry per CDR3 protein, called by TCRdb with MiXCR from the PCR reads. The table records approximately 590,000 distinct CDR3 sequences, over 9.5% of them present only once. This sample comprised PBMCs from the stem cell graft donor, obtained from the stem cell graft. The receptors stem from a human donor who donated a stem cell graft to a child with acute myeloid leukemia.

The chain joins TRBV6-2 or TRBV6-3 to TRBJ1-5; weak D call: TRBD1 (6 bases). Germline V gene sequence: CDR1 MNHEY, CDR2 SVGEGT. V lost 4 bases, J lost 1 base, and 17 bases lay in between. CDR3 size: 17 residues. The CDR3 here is CASSSGGLPRSNQPQHF. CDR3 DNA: TGTGCCAGCAGTTCTGGGGGCCTCCCAAGGAGCAATCAGCCCCAGCATTTT.

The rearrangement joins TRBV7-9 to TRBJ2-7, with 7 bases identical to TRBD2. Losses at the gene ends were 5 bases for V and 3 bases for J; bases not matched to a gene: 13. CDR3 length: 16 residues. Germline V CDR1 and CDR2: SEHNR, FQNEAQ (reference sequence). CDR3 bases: TGTGCCAGCAGCACCCCCCTGCGGGAGAGATTCTACGAGCAGTACTTC. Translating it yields CASSTPLRERFYEQYF.

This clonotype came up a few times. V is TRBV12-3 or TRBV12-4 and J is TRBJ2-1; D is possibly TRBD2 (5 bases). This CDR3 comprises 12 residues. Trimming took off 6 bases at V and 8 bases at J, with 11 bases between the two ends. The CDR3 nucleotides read TGTGCCAGCAGCCTACAGAGGGATGAGCAGTTCTTC. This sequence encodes CASSLQRDEQFF.